Listed below are T cell receptor beta chains from one sample, sequenced in a study of cytomegalovirus exposure and HLA in healthy donors. Assay: immunoSEQ multiplex PCR; the TCRdb copy retains only in-frame clones and omits some. This table has over 200,000 clones, 78% appearing once. Sequences were obtained from PBMCs. These receptors all stem from a male donor in good health and CMV-seronegative. Both conserved end residues are trimmed from each CDR3.

V,CDR3
TRBV7-7,ASSHLAGGPETQY
TRBV5-6,ASSGYDRGLYEQY
TRBV5-1,ASSLGGLSSYEQY
TRBV27,ASSLTANVAKNIQY
TRBV30,AWVTQQGGETQY
TRBV7-2,ASSLSSRRGDTQY
TRBV19,ASNRNTEAF
TRBV9,ASSAQTGDYGYT
TRBV5-1,ASSLEGGDNSPLH
TRBV6-5,ASSLGQGNAGELF
TRBV18,ASSPPVGQLMNTEAF
TRBV2,ASSEGLVGSYNEQF
TRBV6-1,ASSVGGQGYGYT
TRBV6-1,ASGPGTGAAQPQH
TRBV18,ASSPSDRGGEQY
TRBV5-1,ASRTSGSYEQY
TRBV11-1,ASSPVAGQETQY
TRBV19,ASSVAGQDSSYEQY
TRBV7-3,ASSLTAGGPSTQY
TRBV5-4,ASSSPGGEQY
TRBV9,ASRPTGAWELF
TRBV12-5,ASGTGSSYEQY
TRBV15,AEPGGGRGEQY
TRBV19,ASSRMGDTEAF
TRBV18,ASSRPPTWNTGELF
TRBV27,ASSFKRAQETQY
TRBV19,ASSRGSGYQETQY
TRBV7-2,ASSSALWRRETQY
TRBV7-8,ASSPGGGVSNQPQH
TRBV10-1,ASSSGQGLTDTQY
TRBV4-2,ASSSRAGPNNEQF
TRBV10-3,AIFVGQSNTGELF
TRBV10-2,ASSDRLAGGNEQF
TRBV5-6,ASSPQLGSGEQY
TRBV27,ASSLSGGYEQY
TRBV6-1,ASSERPGGPYNEQF
TRBV28,ASTKSPRPQH
TRBV5-6,ASSLAGTIYNEQF
TRBV7-8,ASSLAGGRNTEAF
TRBV6-1,ASSELAGGPNEQF
TRBV2,ASSPLAGSHEQY
TRBV19,ASTSVGTGMGEKLF
TRBV5-1,ASSLRDRAAGNTIY
TRBV7-8,ASSVGASMNTEAF
TRBV19,ASSKSQGLSNQPQH
TRBV15,ATSRAGTSGYEQY